This TCR beta chain was recovered during a study of blood T cell repertoires in COVID-19. The wider study: The study drew acute and convalescent COVID-19 samples from the United States, Italy and Spain. T cells, B-cell-depleted T cells, or PBMCs supplied cDNA or gDNA.

As handled by the study authors: Reference gene primer amplification yielded estimated nucleated cell counts. Profiled with immunoSEQ multiplex PCR; TCRdb holds only in-frame clones, not every one. The V and J calls and clone size are taken from that table; D and trimming were inferred from the DNA. The data show about 200,000 clones, around 90% seen once. This CDR3 comprises 14 residues. Germline V gene sequence: CDR1 SGHDT, CDR2 YYEEEE. Trimming stripped 4 bases from V and 7 bases from J, with 18 bases between. This TCR derives from a man aged 30 to 45 with acute or convalescent COVID-19. Sequenced input: peripheral blood. The chain carries TRBV5-6 and TRBJ2-7; weak D call: TRBD1 (5 bases). For the CDR3, the DNA is TGTGCCAGCAGCACACAGTTGGGGCCTTCTGAGCAGTACTTC. It yields the protein CASSTQLGPSEQYF.